The T cell receptor (beta chain) described here comes from a study of T cells in Graves' hyperthyroidism and ophthalmopathy. Among the patients, aged 18 to 65, hyperthyroidism was newly diagnosed and had lasted under 2 months. This clonotype was detected only a few times. A junction end diverges from the germline sequence, so it may reflect a read error. Germline loops: CDR1 SEHNR, CDR2 FQNEAQ (reference sequence). CDR3 size: 15 residues. From RNA transcripts, TCR beta CDR3 regions were amplified. The TCR CDR3 was amplified in a first-round RT-PCR using the HTBI primer set. Each CDR3 protein gets one entry after TCRdb re-called the multiplex PCR reads with MiXCR. Found here are nearly 600,000 distinct CDR3 sequences, about 15% of them singletons; the top ten hold approximately 5.7%.

The receptor was derived from a woman aged 30 to 39 with Graves' hyperthyroidism that later progressed to Graves' ophthalmopathy. The sample taken for sequencing was blood. The chain uses TRBV7-9 and TRBJ1-5; 10 nucleotides line up with TRBD1. CDR3: CTSSWGQGRYQPQHF. The CDR3 bases are TGTACCAGCAGCTGGGGACAGGGGCGGTATCAGCCCCAGCATTTT.